Described below is a single T cell receptor beta chain sequence and its context. TCRdb's table, derived via immunoSEQ multiplex PCR, lists solely in-frame clones and lacks some. Its listing shows roughly 50,000 clones. The data were taken from a study of T cells in women clearing cervical HPV infection. Across the study: Case blood drawn at lesion detection; control blood after infection cleared.

Sequencing used blood buffy coat. The source of this sequence is a woman aged 18 to 69 with a cervical HPV16 infection that either progressed to CIN3+ or cleared (not recorded which).

The CDR3 bases that were read are TGTGCCTGGAGTACGACAGGGTTCGGTATGCCCCGTGAAAAA. This codes for CAWSTTGFGMPREK. The full CDR3 protein reads CAWSTTGFGMPREKLFF. The chain employs TRBV30 and TRBJ1-4; 7 nucleotides line up with TRBD1. The DNA ends 3 residues before the CDR3 does, and the rest of the CDR3 is filled in from the germline J gene. Unmatched junction bases numbered 16, after V lost 2 bases and J lost 7 bases. The germline V gene has CDR1 GTSNPN and CDR2 SVGIG (reference sequence). The CDR3 spans 17 residues.